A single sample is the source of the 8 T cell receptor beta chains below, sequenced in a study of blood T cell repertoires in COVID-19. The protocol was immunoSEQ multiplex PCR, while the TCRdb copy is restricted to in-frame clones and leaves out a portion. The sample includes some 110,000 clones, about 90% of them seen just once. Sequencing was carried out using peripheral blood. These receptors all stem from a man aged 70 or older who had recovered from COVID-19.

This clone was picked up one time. The chain's CDR3 is CASSYSKGYGNTIYF. CDR3 DNA sequence: TGTGCCAGCAGTTACTCGAAGGGGTACGGAAACACCATATATTTT. V is TRBV6-5 and J is TRBJ1-3, with D possibly matching TRBD1 (5 bases). Deletions cut 0 bases from V and 4 bases from J, with 10 bases between. The CDR3 has 15 residues. The germline V gene has CDR1 MNHEY and CDR2 SVGAGI.

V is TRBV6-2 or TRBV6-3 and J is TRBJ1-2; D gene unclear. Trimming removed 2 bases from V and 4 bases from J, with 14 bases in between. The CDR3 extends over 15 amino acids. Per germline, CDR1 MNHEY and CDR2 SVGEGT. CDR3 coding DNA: TGTGCCAGCAGTTACGGGTCGGGCGGGATCTATGGCTACACCTTC. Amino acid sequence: CASSYGSGGIYGYTF.

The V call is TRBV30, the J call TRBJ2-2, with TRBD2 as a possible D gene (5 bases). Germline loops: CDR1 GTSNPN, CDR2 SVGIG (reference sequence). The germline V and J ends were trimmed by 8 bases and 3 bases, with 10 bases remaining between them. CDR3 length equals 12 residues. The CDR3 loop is CAGPRDTGELFF. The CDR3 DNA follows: TGTGCCGGGCCGCGGGACACCGGGGAGCTGTTTTTT.

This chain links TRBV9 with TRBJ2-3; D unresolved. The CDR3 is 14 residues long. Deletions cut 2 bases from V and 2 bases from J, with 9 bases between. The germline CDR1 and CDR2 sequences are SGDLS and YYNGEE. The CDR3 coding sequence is TGTGCCAGCAGCGTCGCCGGTCTCACAGATACGCAGTATTTT. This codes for CASSVAGLTDTQYF.

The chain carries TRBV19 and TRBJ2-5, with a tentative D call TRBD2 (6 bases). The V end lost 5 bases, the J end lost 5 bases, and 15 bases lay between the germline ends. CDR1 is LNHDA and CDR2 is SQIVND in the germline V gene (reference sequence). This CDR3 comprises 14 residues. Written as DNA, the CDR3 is TGTGCCAGTAGTGGCGGGGCCGGCAGGGAGACCCAGTACTTC. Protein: CASSGGAGRETQYF.

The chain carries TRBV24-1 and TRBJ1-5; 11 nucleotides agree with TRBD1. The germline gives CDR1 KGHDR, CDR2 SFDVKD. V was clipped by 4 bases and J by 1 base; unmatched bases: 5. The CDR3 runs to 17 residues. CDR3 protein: CATSDPGTGGSNQPQHF. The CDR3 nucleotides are TGTGCCACCAGTGACCCCGGGACAGGGGGGAGCAATCAGCCCCAGCATTTT.

DNA of the CDR3: TGTGCCAGCAGTTCTCAGGGTTGGGATACGCAGTATTTT. This gives the protein CASSSQGWDTQYF. The chain joins TRBV6-5 to TRBJ2-3, with D possibly matching TRBD1 (5 bases). CDR3 length: 13 residues. Trimming stripped 4 bases from V and 6 bases from J, with 11 bases between. The V gene's germline CDR1 is MNHEY and CDR2 SVGAGI.

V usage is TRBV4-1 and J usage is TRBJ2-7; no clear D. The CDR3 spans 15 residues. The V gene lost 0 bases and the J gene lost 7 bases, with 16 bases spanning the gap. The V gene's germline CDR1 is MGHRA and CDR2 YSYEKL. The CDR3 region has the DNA TGCGCCAGCAGCCAAGAAAGTAACAGCCGAGCTGAGCAGTACTTC. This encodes CASSQESNSRAEQYF.